Listed below are T cell receptor beta chains from one sample, sequenced in a study of shared clonotypes between healthy human individuals. The assay was immunoSEQ multiplex PCR, and TCRdb's table has in-frame clones only and misses some. The profile shows about 2.3 million clones, approximately 93% of them singletons. Sequencing was carried out using naive CD4+ T cells from PBMCs. The receptors here all came from a man between 18 and 29 years old in good health. Some clones in this sample may be carry-over from other donors' samples. CDR3s include the opening cysteine and the closing phenylalanine or tryptophan.

v_call cdr3_aa
TRBV5-4 CASSLGLAGVGEQYF
TRBV6-5 CASSSPLAGGPYEQYF
TRBV4-2 CASSSREAYEQYF
TRBV18 CASSPPGAGERYEQYF
TRBV7-2 CASSLTPLRLARGDTQYF
TRBV29-1 CSVGQGTDTQYF
TRBV7-3 CASSPRTGVNTEAFF
TRBV21-1 CASSNPAQQGTEAFF
TRBV28 CASRHQRLVSSYEQFF
TRBV6-5 CASSFRDTQYF